Following are 28 T cell receptor beta chains from one sample sequenced in a study of blood T cell repertoires in COVID-19. Profiling relied on immunoSEQ multiplex PCR, and the TCRdb table lists in-frame clones only, not all of them. Altogether more than 70,000 clones are present, 80% to 95% being singletons, with the ten largest covering less than 0.85%. Input material: peripheral blood. These TCRs come from an elderly woman with acute or convalescent COVID-19.

The gene calls are TRBV19 and TRBJ1-2, with a tentative D call TRBD1 (5 bases). CDR1 is LNHDA, CDR2 SQIVND, per germline (reference sequence). This CDR3 spans 14 amino acids. V lost 3 bases, J lost 1 base, and 9 bases lay in between. The CDR3 is CASSMPQGNYGYTF. The CDR3 bases are TGTGCCAGTAGTATGCCCCAGGGTAACTATGGCTACACCTTC.

The chain links TRBV28 to TRBJ1-3; tentatively, D is TRBD1 (5 bases). The germline CDR1 and CDR2 sequences are MDHEN and SYDVKM. The V end was cut by 7 bases, the J end by 4 bases, with 20 bases between. The CDR3 is 16 amino acids. The CDR3 here is CASTSPQDSRGNTIYF. Here the CDR3 DNA reads TGTGCCAGCACCTCCCCCCAAGACAGTAGAGGAAACACCATATATTTT.

The chain carries TRBV7-3 and TRBJ1-3; 7 bases align to TRBD1. The length of the CDR3 is 15 residues. V lost 2 bases to trimming and J lost 0 bases; unmatched junction nucleotides: 1. From germline, CDR1 is SGHTA and CDR2 FQGTGA. CDR3 amino acids: CASSLQGGSGNTIYF. The CDR3 coding sequence is TGTGCCAGCAGCTTACAGGGGGGCTCTGGAAACACCATATATTTT.

This rearrangement joins TRBV5-1 to TRBJ2-7; tentative D call: TRBD1 (6 bases). CDR3 length: 12 residues. Trimming stripped 4 bases from V and 5 bases from J, with 10 bases between. Germline V gene lookup returns CDR1 SGHRS and CDR2 YFSETQ. CDR3 sequence reads: CASSLQGNEQYF. In nucleotides, the CDR3 is TGCGCCAGCAGCCTCCAGGGGAACGAGCAGTACTTC.

V gene TRBV6-5 combines with J gene TRBJ1-4; possibly TRBD1 for D (5 bases). The CDR3 is made up of 13 amino acids. The V end lost 6 bases, the J end lost 3 bases, and 8 bases lay between the germline ends. Germline V gives CDR1 MNHEY, CDR2 SVGAGI. CDR3 DNA sequence: TGTGCCAGCAGGGGGGGATCTAATGAAAAACTGTTTTTT. Protein sequence: CASRGGSNEKLFF.

The chain has TRBV6-5 and TRBJ1-2; 8 nucleotides align to TRBD1. Looked up from germline, CDR1 is MNHEY and CDR2 is SVGAGI. The J segment lost 4 bases and the V segment lost 2 bases, leaving 3 bases of the junction unmatched. The CDR3 loop spans 14 amino acids. The CDR3, as DNA: TGTGCCAGCAGTTACAGAGGACAGGGCTATGGCTACACCTTC. It translates to CASSYRGQGYGYTF.

This sequence joins TRBV7-9 and TRBJ2-5; perhaps TRBD1 as D (5 bases). Between the trimmed V and J ends, which lost 5 bases and 9 bases, there was a span of 13 bases. CDR3 size: 12 residues. Germline V lookup: CDR1 SEHNR, CDR2 FQNEAQ (reference sequence). The CDR3 reads CASSLTGLAQYF. Here the CDR3 DNA reads TGTGCCAGCAGCCTAACAGGATTGGCCCAGTACTTC. Combining the CDR3 with reference TRBV7-9 and TRBJ2-5 gives the whole variable domain DTGVSQNPRHKITKRGQNVTFRCDPISEHNRLYWYRQTLGQGPEFLTYFQNEAQLEKSRLLSDRFSAERPKGSFSTLEIQRTEQGDSAMYLCASSLTGLAQYFGPGTRLLVL.

The chain carries TRBV7-9 and TRBJ2-7; 9 bases agree with TRBD1. Germline lookup yields CDR1 SEHNR and CDR2 FQNEAQ (reference sequence). The CDR3 has 19 amino acids. J was trimmed by 3 bases and V by 5 bases; bases with no gene match: 20. The CDR3 reads CASSLAGTGSLAVSYEQYF. For the CDR3, the DNA is TGTGCCAGCAGCCTTGCCGGGACAGGGAGCCTAGCGGTAAGCTACGAGCAGTACTTC.

This sequence joins TRBV29-1 and TRBJ1-2; D perhaps matches TRBD1 (6 bases). Trimming shortened V by 6 bases and J by 6 bases, and 11 bases separated the two germline ends. This CDR3 comprises 11 residues. Germline loops: CDR1 SQVTM, CDR2 ANQGSEA. CDR3 coding DNA: TGCAGCGTGTGGGACATTGATGGCTACACCTTC. Protein: CSVWDIDGYTF.

The chain recombines TRBV12-3 or TRBV12-4 with TRBJ2-5, with D possibly matching TRBD2 (5 bases). V shed 3 bases and J shed 8 bases, with 13 bases lying between them. There are 13 residues in the CDR3. The CDR3 region has the DNA TGTGCCAGCAGTTTTAGGCAGGACTCTACCCAGTACTTC. Translated, it gives CASSFRQDSTQYF.

The chain employs TRBV3-1 (or the pseudogene TRBV3-2) and TRBJ1-2; 7 bases are a match to TRBD1. CDR1 is LGHDT, CDR2 YNNKEL, per germline (reference sequence). The CDR3 covers 14 residues. With V trimmed by 8 bases and J by 2 bases, 8 bases remained unmatched. CDR3 region: CASQNRGSNYGYTF. The DNA of the CDR3 is TGTGCCAGCCAAAACAGGGGCTCCAACTATGGCTACACCTTC.

This clone was seen a few times. J is TRBJ2-1 and V is TRBV5-1; the match to TRBD2 covers 14 bases. After removal of 6 bases from V and 8 bases from J, the junction contained 10 bases not matched to a gene. CDR1 and CDR2 (germline): SGHRS, YFSETQ. This CDR3 region has 16 residues. The CDR3 nucleotides are TGCGCCAGCACCCAGGGACTAGCGGGAGATCTGGATGAGCAGTTCTTC. As protein: CASTQGLAGDLDEQFF. The full variable domain, rest sourced from reference TRBV5-1 and TRBJ2-1, is KAGVTQTPRYLIKTRGQQVTLSCSPISGHRSVSWYQQTPGQGLQFLFEYFSETQRNKGNFPGRFSGRQFSNSRSEMNVSTLELGDSALYLCASTQGLAGDLDEQFFGPGTRLTVL.

The chain combines TRBV4-2 with TRBJ2-1; 11 positions match TRBD2. The CDR3 has 16 amino acids. Trimming cost V 0 bases and J 8 bases; bases outside gene matches: 6. CDR1 is LGHNA and CDR2 is YNFKEQ in the germline V gene. The CDR3 DNA is TGTGCCAGCAGCCAAGACGTAGCGGGAGGGGGAGATGAGCAGTTCTTC. Its protein is CASSQDVAGGGDEQFF.

The CDR3 sequence is CASSLSGTNYGYTF. Here the CDR3 DNA reads TGTGCCAGCAGCTTATCCGGGACTAACTATGGCTACACCTTC. The chain combines TRBV7-3 with TRBJ1-2; D remains unclear. Trimming cost V 2 bases and J 0 bases, with 7 bases left between them. The CDR3 is made up of 14 amino acids. Germline values: CDR1 SGHTA, CDR2 FQGTGA.

This clone was seen a few times. The chain combines TRBV24-1 with TRBJ2-1, with 16 bases matching TRBD2. This CDR3 has 16 residues. Unmatched junction bases numbered 0, after V lost 0 bases and J lost 8 bases. Germline CDR1 KGHDR, CDR2 SFDVKD. CDR3 in amino acids: CATSDLGTSGRDEQFF. CDR3 DNA: TGTGCCACCAGTGATTTGGGGACTAGCGGGAGGGATGAGCAGTTCTTC.

The rearrangement joins TRBV3-1 (or the pseudogene TRBV3-2) to TRBJ2-7; possibly TRBD2 for D (5 bases). The germline V gene encodes CDR1 LGHDT and CDR2 YNNKEL (reference sequence). The CDR3 sequence is 14 residues long. V lost 5 bases to trimming and J lost 3 bases, with 14 bases between them. This CDR3 is CASSARGYLYEQYF. CDR3 sequence (DNA): TGTGCCAGCAGCGCCCGGGGTTACCTCTACGAGCAGTACTTC.

This rearrangement joins TRBV27 to TRBJ2-1; 11 positions agree with TRBD2. In germline, CDR1 is MNHEY, CDR2 SMNVEV (reference sequence). Trimming at V came to 2 bases and at J to 3 bases, leaving 6 bases not matched to a gene. This CDR3 spans 17 amino acids. The DNA for the CDR3 is TGTGCCAGCAGTTTAGGGCGACTAGCGGGACGCTACAATGAGCAGTTCTTC. Translated: CASSLGRLAGRYNEQFF.

CDR3 residues: CASRDREHSPLHF. The CDR3 region has the DNA TGTGCCAGCCGGGACAGGGAACATTCACCCCTCCACTTT. V and J are TRBV2 and TRBJ1-6, with 9 bases matching TRBD1. After removal of 8 bases from V and 8 bases from J, the junction contained 4 bases not matched to a gene. CDR1 SNHLY and CDR2 FYNNEI come from the germline V gene. The CDR3 runs 13 residues.

The V call is TRBV2, the J call TRBJ2-5; D perhaps matches TRBD1 (6 bases). V was cut by 7 bases and J by 5 bases, with 14 bases left in between. The CDR3 contains 13 residues. In germline, CDR1 is SNHLY, CDR2 FYNNEI. The chain's CDR3 is CASTRSQGETQYF. The DNA for the CDR3 is TGTGCCAGCACGAGGAGCCAGGGGGAGACCCAGTACTTC. The whole variable domain, remainder taken from reference TRBV2 and TRBJ2-5, is EPEVTQTPSHQVTQMGQEVILRCVPISNHLYFYWYRQILGQKVEFLVSFYNNEISEKSEIFDDQFSVERPDGSNFTLKIRSTKLEDSAMYFCASTRSQGETQYFGPGTRLLVL.

The V and J genes are TRBV11-2 and TRBJ1-2, with D possibly matching TRBD1 (5 bases). With 6 bases removed from V and 1 base from J, the gap between germline ends came to 24 bases. Germline V gene lookup returns CDR1 SGHAT and CDR2 FQNNGV. The CDR3 contains 18 residues. CDR3 in amino acids: CASSLDRRTLLFNYGYTF. Here the CDR3 DNA reads TGTGCCAGCAGTCTAGACCGAAGGACACTGCTATTTAACTATGGCTACACCTTC.

This clone was seen just once. The V call is TRBV6-5, the J call TRBJ1-5; D call uncertain. Trimming cost V 6 bases and J 10 bases, with 13 bases left between them. This CDR3 is 12 amino acids long. In germline, CDR1 is MNHEY, CDR2 SVGAGI. CDR3 bases: TGTGCCAGCAGCATACCCTCGACACCCCAGCATTTT. Encoded protein: CASSIPSTPQHF.

V is TRBV9 and J is TRBJ1-1, with D tentatively TRBD1 (5 bases). This CDR3 has 16 residues. The germline V gene encodes CDR1 SGDLS and CDR2 YYNGEE. V shed 0 bases and J shed 3 bases, with 15 bases lying between them. The CDR3 nucleotides are TGTGCCAGCAGCGTAGGTGGACAAAACCTGGACACTGAAGCTTTCTTT. Translating it yields CASSVGGQNLDTEAFF.

The rearrangement uses TRBV7-7 and TRBJ2-1, with 10 bases identical to TRBD2. The V segment lost 5 bases and the J segment 3 bases; nucleotides outside the gene matches: 4. This CDR3 has 15 residues. Germline-derived CDR1 and CDR2 are SSHAT and FNYEAQ (reference sequence). The CDR3 protein is CASSKERGGYNEQFF. In nucleotides, the CDR3 is TGTGCCAGCAGCAAAGAGCGGGGGGGCTACAATGAGCAGTTCTTC.

The genes are TRBV5-1 and TRBJ1-3; TRBD1 matches 7 bases. The CDR3 totals 16 residues. J lost 7 bases, V lost 0 bases, and 10 bases had no gene match. The V gene's germline CDR1 is SGHRS and CDR2 YFSETQ. The CDR3 region has the DNA TGCGCCAGCAGCTTGGGATCTACAGGGGACGGGAACACCATATATTTT. Protein product: CASSLGSTGDGNTIYF. The full variable domain, its missing parts supplied by reference TRBV5-1 and TRBJ1-3, is KAGVTQTPRYLIKTRGQQVTLSCSPISGHRSVSWYQQTPGQGLQFLFEYFSETQRNKGNFPGRFSGRQFSNSRSEMNVSTLELGDSALYLCASSLGSTGDGNTIYFGEGSWLTVV.

The chain employs TRBV10-3 and TRBJ1-2; 7 nucleotides match TRBD1. V dropped 4 bases and J dropped 1; count of bases not matched to a gene: 6. Germline V gene data show CDR1 as ENHRY and CDR2 as SYGVKD. The CDR3 is made up of 15 amino acids. The CDR3 is CAISASGQVNYGYTF. The CDR3 DNA is TGTGCCATCAGTGCGAGCGGACAGGTTAACTATGGCTACACCTTC.

The V and J genes are TRBV6-6 and TRBJ1-5; D unclear. This CDR3 comprises 14 residues. Germline V gene data show CDR1 as MNHNY and CDR2 as SVGAGI (reference sequence). The ends were cut back, 8 bases at V and 3 bases at J, with 14 bases in the middle. CDR3 amino acids: CASCGEGVNQPQHF. CDR3 sequence (DNA): TGTGCCAGCTGCGGGGAGGGCGTCAATCAGCCCCAGCATTTT.

The chain recombines TRBV4-3 with TRBJ1-4; D uncertain. CDR1 and CDR2 (germline): LGHNA, YSLEER. V was shortened by 4 bases and J by 1 base, with 4 bases between the two germline ends. The CDR3 sequence is 13 residues long. Here the CDR3 reads CASSPGTNEKLFF. CDR3 coding DNA: TGCGCCAGCAGCCCCGGAACTAATGAAAAACTGTTTTTT.

The rearrangement joins TRBV7-6 to TRBJ2-1, with 12 bases lining up with TRBD2. This CDR3 spans 17 amino acids. Per the germline V gene, CDR1 is SGHVS and CDR2 is FNYEAQ. The junction had 8 bases not matched to a gene; V was cut back by 1 base and J by 7 bases. DNA for the CDR3: TGTGCCAGCAGCTTAGGACTAGCGGGAGATGTGGCGAATGAGCAGTTCTTC. Residues: CASSLGLAGDVANEQFF.